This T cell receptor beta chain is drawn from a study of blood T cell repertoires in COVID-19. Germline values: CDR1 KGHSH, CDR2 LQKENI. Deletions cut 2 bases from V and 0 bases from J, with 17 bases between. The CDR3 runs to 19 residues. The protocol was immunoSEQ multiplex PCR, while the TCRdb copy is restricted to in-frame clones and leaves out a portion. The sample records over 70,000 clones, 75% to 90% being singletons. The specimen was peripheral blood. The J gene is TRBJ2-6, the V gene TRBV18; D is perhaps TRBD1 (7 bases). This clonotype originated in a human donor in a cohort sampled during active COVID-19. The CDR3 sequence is CASSPIAGQTSSGANVLTF. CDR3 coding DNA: TGTGCCAGCTCACCAATCGCGGGACAGACAAGCTCTGGGGCCAACGTCCTGACTTTC.